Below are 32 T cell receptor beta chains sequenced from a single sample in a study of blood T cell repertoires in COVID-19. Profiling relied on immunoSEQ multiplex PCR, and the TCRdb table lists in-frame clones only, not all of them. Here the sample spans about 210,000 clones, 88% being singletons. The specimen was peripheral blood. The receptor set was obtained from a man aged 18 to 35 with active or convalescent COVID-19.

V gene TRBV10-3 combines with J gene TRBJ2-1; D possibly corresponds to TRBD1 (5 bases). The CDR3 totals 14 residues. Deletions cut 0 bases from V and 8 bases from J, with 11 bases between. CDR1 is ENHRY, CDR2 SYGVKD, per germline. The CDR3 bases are TGTGCCATCAGTGAGTCAATCAGGGTGGATGAGCAGTTCTTC. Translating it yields CAISESIRVDEQFF.

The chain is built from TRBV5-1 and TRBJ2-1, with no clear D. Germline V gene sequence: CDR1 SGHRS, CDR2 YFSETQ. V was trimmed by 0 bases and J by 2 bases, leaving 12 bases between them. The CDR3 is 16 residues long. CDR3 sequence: CASSLANSLAYNEQFF. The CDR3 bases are TGCGCCAGCAGCTTGGCCAACAGCTTAGCCTACAATGAGCAGTTCTTC.

CDR3 in DNA: TGTGCCAGCACCAAGGCGGGGCCTGGCTACACCTTC. Translating it yields CASTKAGPGYTF. The chain couples TRBV6-5 to TRBJ1-2; D possibly corresponds to TRBD1 (5 bases). The CDR3 has 12 amino acids. In germline, CDR1 is MNHEY, CDR2 SVGAGI. With 7 bases removed from V and 7 bases from J, the gap between germline ends came to 13 bases.

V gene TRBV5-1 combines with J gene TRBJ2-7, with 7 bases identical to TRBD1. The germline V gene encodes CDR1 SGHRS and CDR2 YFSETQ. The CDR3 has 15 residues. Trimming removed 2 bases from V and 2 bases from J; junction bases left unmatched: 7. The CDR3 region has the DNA TGCGCCAGCAGCTTAGGGACAGTGTTAACCTACGAGCAGTACTTC. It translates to CASSLGTVLTYEQYF.

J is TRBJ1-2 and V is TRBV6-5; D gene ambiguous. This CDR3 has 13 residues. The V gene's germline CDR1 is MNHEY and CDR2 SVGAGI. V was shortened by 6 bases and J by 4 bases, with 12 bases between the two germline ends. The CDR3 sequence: CASSPGGSYGYTF. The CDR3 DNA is TGTGCCAGCAGCCCAGGAGGGAGCTATGGCTACACCTTC.

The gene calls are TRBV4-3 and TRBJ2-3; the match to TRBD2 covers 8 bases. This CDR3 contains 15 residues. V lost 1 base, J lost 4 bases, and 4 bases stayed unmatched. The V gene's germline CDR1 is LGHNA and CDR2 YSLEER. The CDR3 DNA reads TGCGCCAGCAGCCAAGGCAACGGGAGGGCAGATACGCAGTATTTT. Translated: CASSQGNGRADTQYF.

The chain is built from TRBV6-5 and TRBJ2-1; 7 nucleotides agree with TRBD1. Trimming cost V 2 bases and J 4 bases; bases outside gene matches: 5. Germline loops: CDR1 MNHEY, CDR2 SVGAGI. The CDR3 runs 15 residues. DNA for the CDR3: TGTGCCAGCAGTTACAGGGGGCGCGGATACAATGAGCAGTTCTTC. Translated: CASSYRGRGYNEQFF.

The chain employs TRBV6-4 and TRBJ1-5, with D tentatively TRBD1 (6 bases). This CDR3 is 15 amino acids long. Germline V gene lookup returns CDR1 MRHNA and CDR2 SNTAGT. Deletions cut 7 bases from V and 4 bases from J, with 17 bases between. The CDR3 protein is CASNSGHGKNQPQHF. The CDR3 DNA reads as TGTGCCAGCAACTCGGGACACGGTAAAAATCAGCCCCAGCATTTT.

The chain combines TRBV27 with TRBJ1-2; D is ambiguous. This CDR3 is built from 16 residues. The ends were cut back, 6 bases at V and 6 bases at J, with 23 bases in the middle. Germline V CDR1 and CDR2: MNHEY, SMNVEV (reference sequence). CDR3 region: CASSPPYILNEDGYTF. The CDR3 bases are TGTGCCAGCAGCCCGCCGTACATCCTTAACGAGGATGGCTACACCTTC.

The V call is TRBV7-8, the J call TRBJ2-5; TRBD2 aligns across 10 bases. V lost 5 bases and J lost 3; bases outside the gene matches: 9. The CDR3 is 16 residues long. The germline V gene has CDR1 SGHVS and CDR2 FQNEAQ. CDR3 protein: CASSRRTSGNKETQYF. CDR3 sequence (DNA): TGTGCCAGCAGCCGACGGACTAGCGGAAATAAAGAGACCCAGTACTTC.

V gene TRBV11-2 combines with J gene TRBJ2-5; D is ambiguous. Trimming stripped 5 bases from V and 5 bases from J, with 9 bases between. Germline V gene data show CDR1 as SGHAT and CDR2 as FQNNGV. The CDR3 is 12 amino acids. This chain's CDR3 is CASSEGVETQYF. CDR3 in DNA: TGTGCCAGCAGCGAAGGAGTGGAGACCCAGTACTTC. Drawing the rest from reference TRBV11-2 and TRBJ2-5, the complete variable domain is EAGVAQSPRYKIIEKRQSVAFWCNPISGHATLYWYQQILGQGPKLLIQFQNNGVVDDSQLPKDRFSAERLKGVDSTLKIQPAKLEDSAVYLCASSEGVETQYFGPGTRLLVL.

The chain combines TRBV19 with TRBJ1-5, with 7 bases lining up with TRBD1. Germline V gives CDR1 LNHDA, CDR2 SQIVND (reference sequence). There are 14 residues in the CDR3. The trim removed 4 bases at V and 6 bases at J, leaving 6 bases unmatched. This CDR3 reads CASSTDRVGQPQHF. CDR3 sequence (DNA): TGTGCCAGTAGTACCGACAGGGTGGGTCAGCCCCAGCATTTT.

CDR3 DNA: TGCGCCAGCAGCCAAGGACTATCCACAGATACGCAGTATTTT. Protein sequence: CASSQGLSTDTQYF. The V and J genes are TRBV5-1 and TRBJ2-3; TRBD2 might be the D (6 bases). The V end was cut by 4 bases, the J end by 2 bases, with 11 bases between. This CDR3 is 14 amino acids long. In germline, CDR1 is SGHRS, CDR2 YFSETQ.

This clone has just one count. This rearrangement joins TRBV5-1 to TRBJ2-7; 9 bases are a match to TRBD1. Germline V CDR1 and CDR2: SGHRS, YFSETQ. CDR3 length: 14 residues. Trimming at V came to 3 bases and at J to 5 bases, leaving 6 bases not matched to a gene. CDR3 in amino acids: CASSWGQGGDEQYF. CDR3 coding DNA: TGCGCCAGCAGCTGGGGACAGGGCGGAGACGAGCAGTACTTC. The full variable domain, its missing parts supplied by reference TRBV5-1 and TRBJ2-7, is KAGVTQTPRYLIKTRGQQVTLSCSPISGHRSVSWYQQTPGQGLQFLFEYFSETQRNKGNFPGRFSGRQFSNSRSEMNVSTLELGDSALYLCASSWGQGGDEQYFGPGTRLTVT.

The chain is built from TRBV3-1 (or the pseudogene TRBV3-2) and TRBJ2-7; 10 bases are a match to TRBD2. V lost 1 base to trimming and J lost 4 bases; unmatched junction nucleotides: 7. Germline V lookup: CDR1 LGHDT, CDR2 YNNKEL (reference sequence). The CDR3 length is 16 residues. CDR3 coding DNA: TGTGCCAGCAGCCAAGGGGGACTAGCGAAGAGGTACGAGCAGTACTTC. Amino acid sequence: CASSQGGLAKRYEQYF.

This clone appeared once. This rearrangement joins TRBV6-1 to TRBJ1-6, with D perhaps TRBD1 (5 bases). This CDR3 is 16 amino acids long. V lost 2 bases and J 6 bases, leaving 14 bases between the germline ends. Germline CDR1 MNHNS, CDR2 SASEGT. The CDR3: CASSEFARAPNSPLHF. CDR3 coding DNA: TGTGCCAGCAGTGAATTTGCCAGGGCCCCTAATTCACCCCTCCACTTT.

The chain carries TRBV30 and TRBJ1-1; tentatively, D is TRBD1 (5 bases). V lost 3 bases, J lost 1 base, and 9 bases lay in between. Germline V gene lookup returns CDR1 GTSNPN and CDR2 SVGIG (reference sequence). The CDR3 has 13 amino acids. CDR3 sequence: CAWRVGENTEAFF. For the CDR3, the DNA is TGTGCCTGGAGGGTAGGGGAGAACACTGAAGCTTTCTTT. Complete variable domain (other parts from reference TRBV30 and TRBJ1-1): SQTIHQWPATLVQPVGSPLSLECTVEGTSNPNLYWYRQAAGRGLQLLFYSVGIGQISSEVPQNLSASRPQDRQFILSSKKLLLSDSGFYLCAWRVGENTEAFFGQGTRLTVV.

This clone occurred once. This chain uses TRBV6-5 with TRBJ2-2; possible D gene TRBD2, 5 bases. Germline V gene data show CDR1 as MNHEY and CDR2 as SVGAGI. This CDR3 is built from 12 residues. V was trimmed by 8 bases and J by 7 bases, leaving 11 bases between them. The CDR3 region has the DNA TGTGCCAGCGGACTGGTGGGCGGGGAGCTGTTTTTT. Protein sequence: CASGLVGGELFF.

In DNA form, the CDR3 reads TGTGCCAGTAGTATACCAGGCAGGGACACCGGGGAGCTGTTTTTT. Translation gives CASSIPGRDTGELFF. The J gene is TRBJ2-2, the V gene TRBV19, with D tentatively TRBD1 (5 bases). The germline CDR1 and CDR2 sequences are LNHDA and SQIVND (reference sequence). Trimming stripped 2 bases from V and 3 bases from J, with 10 bases between. The CDR3 consists of 15 residues.

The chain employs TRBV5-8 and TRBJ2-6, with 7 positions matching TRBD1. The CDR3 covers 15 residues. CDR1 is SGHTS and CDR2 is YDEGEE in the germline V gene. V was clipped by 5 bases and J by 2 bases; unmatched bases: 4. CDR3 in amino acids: CASRPGQPGANVLTF. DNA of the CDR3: TGTGCCAGCAGACCGGGACAGCCTGGGGCCAACGTCCTGACTTTC.

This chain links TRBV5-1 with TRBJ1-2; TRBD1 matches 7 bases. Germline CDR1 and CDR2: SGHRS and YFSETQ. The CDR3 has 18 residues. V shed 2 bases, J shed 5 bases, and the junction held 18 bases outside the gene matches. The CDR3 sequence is CASSFRRGQAQMGYGYTF. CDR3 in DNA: TGCGCCAGCAGCTTCCGGAGGGGGCAAGCCCAAATGGGTTATGGCTACACCTTC.

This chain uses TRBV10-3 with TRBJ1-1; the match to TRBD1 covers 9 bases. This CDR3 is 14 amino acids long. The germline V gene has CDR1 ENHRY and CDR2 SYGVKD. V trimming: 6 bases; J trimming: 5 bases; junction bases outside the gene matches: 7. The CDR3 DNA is TGTGCCATCAGCCGGGACAGGGATAGGACTGAAGCTTTCTTT. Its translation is CAISRDRDRTEAFF.

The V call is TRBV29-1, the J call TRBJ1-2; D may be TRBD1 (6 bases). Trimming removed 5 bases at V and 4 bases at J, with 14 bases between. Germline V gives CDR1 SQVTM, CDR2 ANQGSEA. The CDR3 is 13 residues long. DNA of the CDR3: TGCAGCGTTTGGGGGGGGCTTACCTATGGCTACACCTTC. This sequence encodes CSVWGGLTYGYTF.

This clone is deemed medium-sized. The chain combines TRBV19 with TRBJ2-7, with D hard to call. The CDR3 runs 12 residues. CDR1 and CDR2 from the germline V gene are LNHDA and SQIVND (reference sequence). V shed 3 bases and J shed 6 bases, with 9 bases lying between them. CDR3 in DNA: TGTGCCAGTAGTATGGTGGCAAGCGAGCAGTACTTC. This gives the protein CASSMVASEQYF.

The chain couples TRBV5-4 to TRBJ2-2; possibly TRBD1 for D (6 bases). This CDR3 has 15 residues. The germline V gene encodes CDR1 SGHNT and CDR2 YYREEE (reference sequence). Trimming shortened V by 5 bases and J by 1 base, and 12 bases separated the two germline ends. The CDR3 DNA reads TGTGCCAGCAGTCGGGACATCGGGAACACCGGGGAGCTGTTTTTT. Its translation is CASSRDIGNTGELFF.

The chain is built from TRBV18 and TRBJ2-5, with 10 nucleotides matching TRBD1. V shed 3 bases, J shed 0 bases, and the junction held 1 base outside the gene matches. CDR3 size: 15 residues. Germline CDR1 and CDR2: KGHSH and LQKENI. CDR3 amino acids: CASSPGQGDQETQYF. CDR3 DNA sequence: TGTGCCAGCTCACCCGGACAGGGGGACCAAGAGACCCAGTACTTC.

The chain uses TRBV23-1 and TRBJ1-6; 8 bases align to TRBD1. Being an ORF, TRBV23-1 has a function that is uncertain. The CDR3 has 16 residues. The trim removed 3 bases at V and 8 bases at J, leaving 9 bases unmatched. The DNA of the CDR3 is TGCGCCAGCAGTCATCACGGACAGGGTCACGATTCACCCCTCCACTTT. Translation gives CASSHHGQGHDSPLHF.

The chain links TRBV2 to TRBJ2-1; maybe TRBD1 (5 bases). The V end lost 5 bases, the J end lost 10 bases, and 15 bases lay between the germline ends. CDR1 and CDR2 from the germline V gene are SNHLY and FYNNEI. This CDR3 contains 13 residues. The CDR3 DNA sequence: TGTGCCAGCAGTCCCGAGACTCGACAGGAGCAGTTCTTC. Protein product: CASSPETRQEQFF.

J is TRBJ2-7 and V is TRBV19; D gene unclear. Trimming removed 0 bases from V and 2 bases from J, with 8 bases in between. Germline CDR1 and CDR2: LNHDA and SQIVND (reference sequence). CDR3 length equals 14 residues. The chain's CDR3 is CASSIEADTYEQYF. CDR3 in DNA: TGTGCCAGTAGTATAGAGGCAGACACCTACGAGCAGTACTTC.

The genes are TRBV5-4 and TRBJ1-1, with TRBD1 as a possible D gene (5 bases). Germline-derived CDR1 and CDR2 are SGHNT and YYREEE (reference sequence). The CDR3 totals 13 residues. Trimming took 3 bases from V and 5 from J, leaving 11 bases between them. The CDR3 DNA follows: TGTGCCAGCAGCTCCGGGGGTAGGACTGAAGCTTTCTTT. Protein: CASSSGGRTEAFF.

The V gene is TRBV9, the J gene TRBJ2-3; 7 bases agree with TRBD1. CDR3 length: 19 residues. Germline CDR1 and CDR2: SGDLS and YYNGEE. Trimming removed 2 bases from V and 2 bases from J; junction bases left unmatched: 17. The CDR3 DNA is TGTGCCAGCAGCGTCCCCCGGGGAGAGGGGACAGAACCCACAGATACGCAGTATTTT. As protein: CASSVPRGEGTEPTDTQYF. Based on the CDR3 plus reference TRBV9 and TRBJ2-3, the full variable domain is DSGVTQTPKHLITATGQRVTLRCSPRSGDLSVYWYQQSLDQGLQFLIQYYNGEERAKGNILERFSAQQFPDLHSELNLSSLELGDSALYFCASSVPRGEGTEPTDTQYFGPGTRLTVL.

The chain's CDR3 is CASSIQVSYNSPLHF. The CDR3, as DNA: TGTGCCAGTAGTATCCAGGTCTCCTATAATTCACCCCTCCACTTT. J is TRBJ1-6 and V is TRBV19; D unresolved. The V end was cut by 3 bases, the J end by 0 bases, with 6 bases between. Germline values: CDR1 LNHDA, CDR2 SQIVND (reference sequence). The CDR3 runs 15 residues.